Following are 7 T cell receptor beta chains from one sample sequenced in a study of cytomegalovirus exposure and HLA in healthy donors. The PCR employed 60 Vbeta primers together with 13 Jbeta primers. Measured with immunoSEQ multiplex PCR; TCRdb has only the in-frame clones, and not every one. This repertoire includes about 210,000 clones. The sample comprised PBMCs. These TCRs come from a woman aged 25 to 45 in good health and CMV-seropositive.

The chain links TRBV7-9 to TRBJ1-2; D is ambiguous. CDR3 length equals 15 residues. Per germline, CDR1 SEHNR and CDR2 FQNEAQ (reference sequence). V dropped 5 bases and J dropped 4 bases, with 17 bases sitting between them. The CDR3 sequence: CASSVARYGGYGYTF. In DNA form, the CDR3 reads TGTGCCAGCAGCGTCGCGAGGTATGGCGGCTATGGCTACACCTTC.

The gene calls are TRBV11-2 and TRBJ1-4; no reliable D call. From germline, CDR1 is SGHAT and CDR2 FQNNGV. The CDR3 is 17 amino acids. V was shortened by 1 base and J by 2 bases, with 14 bases between the two germline ends. Written as DNA, the CDR3 is TGTGCCAGCAGCTTAGGCCTCACGGGAGAGACTAATGAAAAACTGTTTTTT. Amino acid sequence: CASSLGLTGETNEKLFF.

J is TRBJ2-2 and V is TRBV7-7; 7 nucleotides match TRBD1. The CDR3 consists of 14 residues. V was pared by 8 bases and J by 1 base, with 4 bases of the junction left unmatched. CDR1 and CDR2 (germline): SSHAT, FNYEAQ (reference sequence). The CDR3 nucleotides read TGTGCCAGCGAGGCAGGGGGGAACACCGGGGAGCTGTTTTTT. It encodes CASEAGGNTGELFF.

V is TRBV7-8 and J is TRBJ2-2; maybe TRBD1 (5 bases). V was cut by 5 bases and J by 6 bases, with 10 bases left in between. CDR3 length: 13 residues. Germline V gene sequence: CDR1 SGHVS, CDR2 FQNEAQ. This CDR3 is CASSPRAPGELFF. CDR3 DNA: TGTGCCAGCAGCCCCAGGGCCCCCGGGGAGCTGTTTTTT.

The chain joins TRBV2 to TRBJ1-4; tentatively, D is TRBD1 (5 bases). Germline V gene data show CDR1 as SNHLY and CDR2 as FYNNEI. Trimming removed 2 bases at V and 3 bases at J, with 7 bases between. The CDR3 extends over 14 amino acids. The CDR3 region has the DNA TGTGCCAGCAGTGAACGGGGGGCTAATGAAAAACTGTTTTTT. Residues: CASSERGANEKLFF. The variable domain in full, completed from reference TRBV2 and TRBJ1-4, reads EPEVTQTPSHQVTQMGQEVILRCVPISNHLYFYWYRQILGQKVEFLVSFYNNEISEKSEIFDDQFSVERPDGSNFTLKIRSTKLEDSAMYFCASSERGANEKLFFGSGTQLSVL.

The chain joins TRBV19 to TRBJ1-6; D gene unclear. The CDR3 sequence is 16 residues long. The V gene lost 3 bases and the J gene lost 0 bases, with 9 bases spanning the gap. Germline V CDR1 and CDR2: LNHDA, SQIVND (reference sequence). CDR3 sequence: CASSMGSRSYNSPLHF. CDR3 coding DNA: TGTGCCAGTAGTATGGGCAGCCGCTCCTATAATTCACCCCTCCACTTT.

The CDR3 sequence is CASSLGAGAGTDTQYF. For the CDR3, the DNA is TGTGCCAGCTCACTGGGAGCGGGGGCCGGCACAGATACGCAGTATTTT. The genes are TRBV18 and TRBJ2-3, with 8 bases matching TRBD2. CDR1 is KGHSH and CDR2 is LQKENI in the germline V gene. V lost 4 bases, J lost 1 base, and 7 bases stayed unmatched. CDR3 length equals 16 residues. Drawing the rest from reference TRBV18 and TRBJ2-3, the complete variable domain is NAGVMQNPRHLVRRRGQEARLRCSPMKGHSHVYWYRQLPEEGLKFMVYLQKENIIDESGMPKERFSAEFPKEGPSILRIQQVVRGDSAAYFCASSLGAGAGTDTQYFGPGTRLTVL.